The 6 T cell receptor beta chains given below trace back to one sample, sequenced in a study of Ad26.COV2.S vaccination and SARS-CoV-2 variants. The treatment was: some 19 received Ad26.COV2.S at low or high dose, single or two shots; roughly 5 received placebo; per-sample allocation not given. Day 63 following the first vaccine or placebo injection was when the samples were taken. Clones were read by immunoSEQ multiplex PCR, and TCRdb kept only the in-frame ones, dropping some. The profile covers some 340,000 clones, with roughly 80% appearing a single time and 2.1% taken by the ten largest. The sequencing here drew on peripheral blood, taken in a trial of Ad26.COV2.S vaccine versus placebo. The receptor set was obtained from a person aged 18-65 years who received the Ad26.COV2.S COVID-19 vaccine or a placebo.

The chain joins TRBV28 to TRBJ2-6; D assignment may be TRBD1 or TRBD2 (5 bases each). The CDR3 length is 16 residues. Germline V gene lookup returns CDR1 MDHEN and CDR2 SYDVKM. Trimming took off 6 bases at V and 2 bases at J, with 14 bases between the two ends. The CDR3 sequence is CASSQLGEPGANVLTF. Here the CDR3 DNA reads TGTGCCAGCAGCCAGCTAGGGGAGCCTGGGGCCAACGTCCTGACTTTC.

The chain carries TRBV12-3 or TRBV12-4 and TRBJ2-5; 7 nucleotides line up with TRBD2. With V trimmed by 8 bases and J by 5 bases, 8 bases remained unmatched. There are 13 residues in the CDR3. CDR3 region: CASSRGSGETQYF. As DNA, the CDR3 is TGTGCCAGCTCCCGCGGGAGCGGTGAGACCCAGTACTTC.

This clone was observed a handful of times. The rearrangement joins TRBV14 to TRBJ2-3; 7 bases fit TRBD2. This CDR3 contains 15 residues. The germline CDR1 and CDR2 sequences are SGHDN and FVKESK. V lost 5 bases to trimming and J lost 4 bases; unmatched junction nucleotides: 9. The CDR3 region has the DNA TGTGCCAGCAGCTACGGGGGAGGGACTGCAGATACGCAGTATTTT. Amino acid sequence: CASSYGGGTADTQYF.

V and J are TRBV6-5 and TRBJ1-5; 9 bases line up with TRBD1. Trimming removed 5 bases from V and 2 bases from J; junction bases left unmatched: 4. Germline-derived CDR1 and CDR2 are MNHEY and SVGAGI. The CDR3 sequence is 15 residues long. The CDR3 DNA follows: TGTGCCAGCAGTCGGGACAGGGCGGGCAATCAGCCCCAGCATTTT. Residues: CASSRDRAGNQPQHF.

The rearrangement links TRBV29-1 to TRBJ2-1; TRBD2 matches 11 bases. This CDR3 comprises 16 residues. CDR1 is SQVTM, CDR2 ANQGSEA, per germline. The ends lost 8 bases at V and 9 bases at J; junction bases unmatched: 18. This chain's CDR3 is CSLVPQLAGDAGEQFF. The DNA for the CDR3 is TGCAGCCTAGTACCCCAACTAGCGGGGGACGCAGGTGAGCAGTTCTTC.

This chain joins TRBV28 and TRBJ2-7; D could derive from TRBD1 or TRBD2 (6 bases each). This CDR3 is 12 amino acids long. Trimming removed 6 bases at V and 3 bases at J, with 9 bases between. Per the germline V gene, CDR1 is MDHEN and CDR2 is SYDVKM. The CDR3 loop is CASRGGIYEQYF. CDR3 nucleotide sequence: TGTGCCAGCAGAGGGGGGATCTACGAGCAGTACTTC.